This T cell receptor (beta chain) was retrieved from a study of regulatory T cells in long-lasting Graves disease. The V and J ends lost 3 bases and 1 base respectively, with 11 bases between them. The CDR3 extends over 15 amino acids. Germline V CDR1 and CDR2: SGHAT, FQNNGV. Construction of TCR beta libraries relied on iRepertoire HTBI primers and on Arm-PCR targeting CDR3 regions. TCRdb itself ran the multiplex PCR reads through MiXCR, one entry per CDR3 protein. The sample shows around 500,000 distinct CDR3 sequences, about 16% of them seen only once. Time point specified: newly diagnosed GD, antithyroid drugs for less than 3 months. PBMC-extracted RNA yielded the TCR library. This clonotype occurred many times. Its specificity is unknown. Overall study results and limits: TRBV28 was favored in persistent disease, as were TRBJ1-2 and TRBJ2-5. Newly diagnosed patients shared 850 to 1,000 public clonotypes; persistent patients shared around 2,500.

A further study also used this sample, focusing on T cells in Graves' hyperthyroidism and ophthalmopathy.

The sample here was peripheral blood mononuclear cells (PBMCs), taken at new diagnosis, from a patient treated with antithyroid drugs. This sequence was found in a middle-aged woman with Graves disease. This chain connects TRBV11-2 to TRBJ2-3; possibly TRBD2 for D (6 bases). The CDR3 DNA follows: TGTGCCAGCAGCTTCGGACTACACGGCACAGATACGCAGTATTTT. Amino acids: CASSFGLHGTDTQYF.